Each of the 21 T cell receptor beta chains below was sequenced from the same sample in a study of blood T cell repertoires in COVID-19. TCRdb's table, derived via immunoSEQ multiplex PCR, lists solely in-frame clones and lacks some. The sample has some 320,000 clones; 85% to 90% are singletons. Sequences were obtained from PBMCs or T cells enriched from blood (not recorded which). These receptors were collected from a woman aged 45-59 years who had been exposed to COVID-19.

The rearrangement joins TRBV2 to TRBJ2-1; a weak D match, TRBD1 (6 bases). Germline lookup yields CDR1 SNHLY and CDR2 FYNNEI. V was shortened by 1 base and J by 5 bases, with 9 bases between the two germline ends. This CDR3 has 14 residues. Here the CDR3 reads CASSEGWTDNEQFF. The DNA for the CDR3 is TGTGCCAGCAGTGAAGGGTGGACAGACAATGAGCAGTTCTTC.

The J gene is TRBJ1-6, the V gene TRBV7-9, with 8 bases aligning to TRBD1. This CDR3 spans 13 amino acids. Germline lookup yields CDR1 SEHNR and CDR2 FQNEAQ (reference sequence). V gave up 4 bases and J gave up 9 bases; unmatched junction bases: 2. In DNA, the CDR3 is TGTGCCAGCAGCTCCGGGACAGGTTCACCCCTCCACTTT. Translated: CASSSGTGSPLHF.

This sequence joins TRBV24-1 and TRBJ2-1, with 10 bases identical to TRBD1. Trimming removed 7 bases from V and 8 bases from J; junction bases left unmatched: 10. The CDR3 is made up of 15 amino acids. In germline, CDR1 is KGHDR, CDR2 SFDVKD. CDR3 sequence (DNA): TGTGCCACCAGCCTCTCCGGGACAGGGGTCTATGAGCAGTTCTTC. The encoded protein is CATSLSGTGVYEQFF.

This chain joins TRBV7-8 and TRBJ1-2; D might be TRBD1 (5 bases). V lost 4 bases to trimming and J lost 8 bases, with 14 bases between them. This CDR3 region has 13 residues. Germline-derived CDR1 and CDR2 are SGHVS and FQNEAQ. The CDR3 protein is CASSSGGVGGYTF. The CDR3 DNA follows: TGTGCCAGCAGCTCTGGGGGGGTAGGAGGCTACACCTTC. The whole variable domain, filled in from reference TRBV7-8 and TRBJ1-2, reads GAGVSQSPRYKVAKRGQDVALRCDPISGHVSLFWYQQALGQGPEFLTYFQNEAQLDKSGLPSDRFFAERPEGSVSTLKIQRTQQEDSAVYLCASSSGGVGGYTFGSGTRLTVV.

The chain couples TRBV27 to TRBJ1-5, with D maybe TRBD1 (5 bases). V lost 5 bases and J 7 bases, leaving 21 bases between the germline ends. Germline-derived CDR1 and CDR2 are MNHEY and SMNVEV (reference sequence). This CDR3 has 16 residues. CDR3: CASSPRGRGMGQPQHF. The CDR3 DNA sequence: TGTGCCAGCAGTCCGAGAGGGCGGGGGATGGGACAGCCCCAGCATTTT.

This clone was observed once. The rearrangement links TRBV15 to TRBJ1-4, with D tentatively TRBD1 (6 bases). The CDR3 runs 12 residues. V lost 6 bases to trimming and J lost 8 bases, with 10 bases between them. Germline assignment: CDR1 LNHNV and CDR2 YYDKDF (reference sequence). CDR3 nucleotide sequence: TGTGCCACCAGGGCAGGGGAGGAAAAACTGTTTTTT. Amino acid sequence: CATRAGEEKLFF.

The chain joins TRBV23-1 to TRBJ2-2; 9 bases map to TRBD1. TRBV23-1 is known as an ORF, though its function is uncertain. The CDR3 runs to 17 residues. V gave up 8 bases and J gave up 4 bases; unmatched junction bases: 14. The CDR3 DNA sequence: TGCGCCAGCTCTCCCCGCCCCGGGACAGGGAGCACCGGGGAGCTGTTTTTT. Translated: CASSPRPGTGSTGELFF.

The genes are TRBV28 and TRBJ2-6; no clear D. Deletions cut 1 base from V and 1 base from J, with 2 bases between. Germline V gene sequence: CDR1 MDHEN, CDR2 SYDVKM. CDR3 size: 14 residues. The CDR3 sequence: CASSLSSGANVLTF. The CDR3 nucleotides read TGTGCCAGCAGTTTATCGTCTGGGGCCAACGTCCTGACTTTC.

The chain couples TRBV4-1 to TRBJ2-3; TRBD2 matches 10 bases. Germline loops: CDR1 MGHRA, CDR2 YSYEKL. The CDR3 length is 14 residues. V was clipped by 3 bases and J by 6 bases; unmatched bases: 3. In DNA form, the CDR3 reads TGCGCCAGCAGCCAGGGACTAGCGCGTGATACGCAGTATTTT. It translates to CASSQGLARDTQYF.

The chain joins TRBV19 to TRBJ1-2; tentative D call: TRBD1 (5 bases). The CDR3 totals 15 residues. Germline values: CDR1 LNHDA, CDR2 SQIVND (reference sequence). Trimming left V 1 base short and J 0 bases short, with 9 bases between. CDR3 sequence: CASSIGRQTNYGYTF. The CDR3 coding sequence is TGTGCCAGTAGTATAGGGCGACAGACTAACTATGGCTACACCTTC.

The chain combines TRBV27 with TRBJ2-5, with 10 bases identical to TRBD2. This CDR3 contains 16 residues. With V trimmed by 2 bases and J by 2 bases, 5 bases remained unmatched. The V gene's germline CDR1 is MNHEY and CDR2 SMNVEV (reference sequence). CDR3: CASSLRGTSEQETQYF. The CDR3 coding sequence is TGTGCCAGCAGTTTAAGAGGGACTAGCGAACAAGAGACCCAGTACTTC.

V gene TRBV3-1 (or the pseudogene TRBV3-2) combines with J gene TRBJ2-2; possibly TRBD1 for D (6 bases). Germline V gene data show CDR1 as LGHDT and CDR2 as YNNKEL (reference sequence). The CDR3 runs to 16 residues. Trimming cost V 4 bases and J 1 base, with 13 bases left between them. CDR3 sequence (DNA): TGTGCCAGCAGCCGTACAGGGACGGGGAACACCGGGGAGCTGTTTTTT. It specifies CASSRTGTGNTGELFF.

The chain joins TRBV4-1 to TRBJ2-5, with 10 bases lining up with TRBD1. The CDR3 length is 18 residues. Per the germline V gene, CDR1 is MGHRA and CDR2 is YSYEKL. Germline trimming cut 3 bases from V and 2 bases from J; bases unmatched to any gene: 12. The CDR3 bases are TGCGCCAGCAGCCAGGATAAGACAGGGGGCGGTAATCAAGAGACCCAGTACTTC. It codes for CASSQDKTGGGNQETQYF.

The V gene is TRBV19, the J gene TRBJ2-2; no firm D call. The V end lost 4 bases, the J end lost 8 bases, and 11 bases lay between the germline ends. The CDR3 totals 13 residues. Germline values: CDR1 LNHDA, CDR2 SQIVND (reference sequence). In DNA form, the CDR3 reads TGTGCCAGTAGTACTCGTGGGCCGGGGGAGCTGTTTTTT. It translates to CASSTRGPGELFF.

The chain uses TRBV6-4 and TRBJ1-1; 8 nucleotides line up with TRBD1. CDR3 size: 14 residues. V was clipped by 6 bases and J by 1 base; unmatched bases: 4. Germline V gene data show CDR1 as MRHNA and CDR2 as SNTAGT. CDR3: CASRPGQANTEAFF. The CDR3 nucleotides read TGTGCCAGCAGGCCGGGACAGGCGAACACTGAAGCTTTCTTT.

CDR3 nucleotide sequence: TGTGCCAGCAGCCGGGACAGTAGCACAGATACGCAGTATTTT. Translating gives CASSRDSSTDTQYF. The V and J genes are TRBV2 and TRBJ2-3; 7 nucleotides align to TRBD1. This CDR3 is 14 amino acids long. The junction had 3 bases not matched to a gene; V was cut back by 6 bases and J by 0 bases. CDR1 SNHLY and CDR2 FYNNEI come from the germline V gene.

The table lists this clone with a count of one. The V call is TRBV4-1, the J call TRBJ1-1; the D is unclear. The V and J ends lost 1 base and 8 bases respectively, with 5 bases between them. Germline loops: CDR1 MGHRA, CDR2 YSYEKL. The length of the CDR3 is 11 residues. CDR3 nucleotides: TGCGCCAGCAGCCAAGCCACAGAAGCTTTCTTT. Translating gives CASSQATEAFF.

This clone has a single count. The CDR3 loop is CASSPPRQGGVYGYTF. Here the CDR3 DNA reads TGCGCCAGCAGCCCCCCTAGACAGGGCGGCGTCTATGGCTACACCTTC. This chain uses TRBV5-1 with TRBJ1-2, with 7 bases that match TRBD1. The CDR3 loop spans 16 amino acids. Trimming at V came to 4 bases and at J to 4 bases, leaving 13 bases not matched to a gene. Germline V gene data show CDR1 as SGHRS and CDR2 as YFSETQ.

The chain recombines TRBV3-1 (or the pseudogene TRBV3-2) with TRBJ2-7, with TRBD1 matching 8 bases. The trim removed 4 bases at V and 4 bases at J, leaving 6 bases unmatched. The CDR3 consists of 14 residues. Germline V gene lookup returns CDR1 LGHDT and CDR2 YNNKEL (reference sequence). In DNA form, the CDR3 reads TGTGCCAGCAGCCCCCGGTGGACAGGGTACGAGCAGTACTTC. Residues: CASSPRWTGYEQYF.

The V gene is TRBV27, the J gene TRBJ2-1, with D possibly being TRBD2 (6 bases). Deletions cut 6 bases from V and 9 bases from J, with 21 bases between. The CDR3 is 15 amino acids. CDR1 and CDR2 (germline): MNHEY, SMNVEV (reference sequence). CDR3: CASRGLAGTPLEQFF. DNA for the CDR3: TGTGCCAGCAGGGGTTTGGCGGGGACGCCTCTTGAGCAGTTCTTC.

The chain employs TRBV19 and TRBJ1-6; TRBD1 matches 8 bases. Germline assignment: CDR1 LNHDA and CDR2 SQIVND (reference sequence). V shed 4 bases and J 14 bases; nucleotides not matched to a gene: 16. The CDR3 extends over 16 amino acids. The DNA of the CDR3 is TGTGCCAGTAGTAGTGGGGATGGACAGGGTTGGAAGGCCCTCCACTTT. This encodes CASSSGDGQGWKALHF.